This T cell receptor (beta chain) was obtained from a study of T cell responses to AZD1222 COVID-19 vaccine. The study's findings and limits: Baseline seropositivity characterized only 5 or 6 AZD1222 recipients.

The protocol was immunoSEQ multiplex PCR, while the TCRdb copy is restricted to in-frame clones and leaves out a portion. The repertoire consists of roughly 140,000 clones, with 75% to 95% occurring once and the leading ten covering 3% to 3.5%. As to this clone: No antigen is known for it.

Second-dose timings of about 4 or about 12 weeks were pooled. Looked up from germline, CDR1 is LGHNT and CDR2 is FRNRAP. This CDR3 is built from 12 residues. The ends were cut back, 2 bases at V and 2 bases at J, with 4 bases in the middle. Sequencing used peripheral blood, obtained 28 days after the second AZD1222 dose. This rearrangement joins TRBV12-5 to TRBJ2-7, with unresolved D. This clonotype originated in an adult who received the AZD1222 COVID-19 vaccine. CDR3 in DNA: TGTGCTAGTGGTTTGTCCACCTACGAGCAGTACTTC. This codes for CASGLSTYEQYF.